The T cell receptor beta chain under discussion was sequenced for a study of post-analysis software for immune sequencing data (dated by TCRdb to between 2015 and 2017). In the study overall: The recorded disease courses included relapsing-remitting, secondary progressive and progressive-relapsing multiple sclerosis, and some patients had no subtype annotation. A subset of samples was prepared in parallel using single-end sample barcoding, then pooled and co-amplified after Illumina adapter ligation. The multiple sclerosis patient repertoires were compared with 11 previously published healthy control repertoires from donors aged about 6 to 26 years.

Comments on this clonotype: It lacks a known antigen. Germline and junction disagree at one end, which may indicate a read error.

TCR beta repertoires were profiled from peripheral blood of about a dozen young patients with multiple sclerosis to demonstrate the VDJtools post-analysis software. The multiple sclerosis patients were children and adolescents ranging in age from 6 to 15 years. Broader findings and caveats from the paper: Strong co-clustering of samples prepared in the same batch was shown by direct clustering with F measure, prompting a batch-effect correction. Significantly higher frequencies in patients than in controls were found for a few TRBV segments, including TRBV5-6, TRBV5-1 and TRBV20-1. Compared with controls, multiple sclerosis patients had significantly lower normalized Chao1 diversity, a finding suggesting substantial peripheral T-cell clonal expansion. The control group was slightly older than the multiple sclerosis patient group.

The library was produced with PCR. The sequencer was an Illumina HiSeq 2500. Unique molecular identifiers were incorporated into TCR beta cDNA libraries to reduce PCR and sequencing biases. Roughly 500,000 cDNA molecules were obtained for every 1 to 10 million input T cells, so each molecule roughly corresponded to one T cell. The patient libraries were prepared and sequenced using the same protocol as the earlier healthy control dataset. Within a given batch, samples were prepared together, multiplexed and sequenced on the same HiSeq lane. Per the source publication's procedure: MIGEC handled the raw barcoded reads, throwing out single-read molecular identifier groups before consensus assembly and CDR3 extraction. Clonotype tables were post-analysed with VDJtools, normalizing diversity by down-sampling all datasets to the smallest sample size. To correct batch-related cross-sample contamination, repertoire overlap clustering matched CDR3 amino acid sequences but not nucleotide sequences. TCRdb handled the public reads itself, with Q25 trimming in fastp and clone calling in MiXCR, and kept productive beta chains. Rows merge per CDR3 protein into single entries with the most common DNA and genes. In this record, the V and J calls reflect TCRdb's handling and not the investigators' own analysis. This sample lists about 770,000 distinct CDR3 sequences; 46% were detected once. In total, the top ten clones hold just under 5% of the sample.

CDR1 SGHVS and CDR2 FQNEAQ are derived from the germline V gene. The CDR3 starts with the cysteine, ends with the phenylalanine, and has 15 residues. The kept DNA is CDR3 alone, 45 bases in frame from the first base. The rearrangement joined TRBV7-8 to TRBJ2-5; TRBD2 could be the D gene, as 5 bases match. Specimen: blood. The clonotype was recovered from a girl between 10 and 17 years old with multiple sclerosis. In nucleotides, the sequence is TGTGCCAGCAGCTTAGTAGACCGAGGATGGGAGATCCAGTACTTC. Its translation is CASSLVDRGWEIQYF.